This TCR beta chain was found in a study of blood T cell repertoires in COVID-19. At the level of the study: Whether acute or convalescent, the COVID-19 samples came from the United States, Italy and Spain. The cDNA or gDNA used as material had been derived from T cells, B-cell-depleted T cells, or PBMCs.

The V and J ends lost 5 bases and 1 base respectively, with 11 bases between them. CDR3 length equals 14 residues. Looked up from germline, CDR1 is SNHLY and CDR2 is FYNNEI. Original handling: Reference gene primer amplification yielded estimated nucleated cell counts. TCRdb keeps only in-frame clones here, not all; method: immunoSEQ multiplex PCR. For V, J and clone size, that table is used; D and trimming come from the DNA. The table includes 80,000 to 95,000 clones, 75% to 85% detected once. The chain links TRBV2 to TRBJ1-1; the D gene is possibly TRBD1 (6 bases). Material for sequencing was peripheral blood. This clonotype originated in a woman at least 80 years old with acute or convalescent COVID-19. The DNA of the CDR3 is TGTGCCAGCAGTCGGCAGGGGTCGAACACTGAAGCTTTCTTT. This translates into CASSRQGSNTEAFF.